Listed here are 25 T cell receptor beta chains from one sample, sequenced in a study of blood T cell repertoires in COVID-19 (dated by TCRdb to about 2020). Libraries were constructed by the immunoSEQ multiplex PCR assay. TCRdb limited this immuneACCESS table to in-frame rearrangements with V and J called. A share of clones is missing; checked studies link under half to unresolved V genes, and the rest is unexplained. Counted in this sample were roughly 100,000 clones; about nine tenths of them appeared once. Around 5% of the sample lies in the top ten. The sequenced sample was peripheral blood. The receptors here all came from a woman between 45 and 60 years old with COVID-19, enrolled during active disease.

The chain links TRBV6-2 or TRBV6-3 to TRBJ1-6; 8 bases match TRBD1. The J segment lost 11 bases and the V segment lost 2 bases, leaving 8 bases of the junction unmatched. CDR1 and CDR2 from the germline V gene are MNHEY and SVGEGT. CDR3 length equals 15 residues. CDR3 loop: CASSYPTGVSAPLHF. The CDR3 DNA is TGTGCCAGCAGTTACCCGACAGGGGTCAGCGCACCCCTCCACTTT.

This rearrangement joins TRBV7-2 to TRBJ1-2; 9 bases line up with TRBD1. CDR1 and CDR2 from the germline V gene are SGHTA and FQGNSA. The V and J ends lost 2 bases and 8 bases, in that order; junction bases with no gene match: 9. The CDR3 is 15 residues long. The CDR3 DNA reads TGTGCCAGCAGCTTATCCCAGGGGACAGGGTTCGGCTACACCTTC. Translated: CASSLSQGTGFGYTF. Together with reference TRBV7-2 and TRBJ1-2, the CDR3 gives the full variable domain: GAGVSQSPSNKVTEKGKDVELRCDPISGHTALYWYRQSLGQGLEFLIYFQGNSAPDKSGLPSDRFSAERTGGSVSTLTIQRTQQEDSAVYLCASSLSQGTGFGYTFGSGTRLTVV.

The J gene is TRBJ1-3, the V gene TRBV6-5; D is possibly TRBD1 (5 bases). Germline CDR1 is MNHEY and CDR2 is SVGAGI. This CDR3 is built from 14 residues. V was shortened by 6 bases and J by 2 bases, with 11 bases between the two germline ends. CDR3 sequence: CASRDPGTGNTIYF. As DNA, the CDR3 is TGTGCCAGCAGAGACCCAGGGACTGGAAACACCATATATTTT.

The chain links TRBV10-1 to TRBJ2-1; TRBD2 might be the D (6 bases). Per the germline V gene, CDR1 is WNHNN and CDR2 is SYGVQD (reference sequence). This CDR3 comprises 13 residues. Trimming removed 6 bases from V and 9 bases from J, with 15 bases in between. CDR3 protein: CASSASAGGEQFF. As DNA, the CDR3 is TGCGCCAGCAGCGCGAGCGCCGGGGGTGAGCAGTTCTTC.

The chain is built from TRBV9 and TRBJ1-5; 8 nucleotides align to TRBD1. The germline V gene encodes CDR1 SGDLS and CDR2 YYNGEE. The trim removed 3 bases at V and 1 base at J, leaving 3 bases unmatched. CDR3 length equals 15 residues. As DNA, the CDR3 is TGTGCCAGCAGCGCAGACAGGGGAAGCAATCAGCCCCAGCATTTT. Translation: CASSADRGSNQPQHF.

The chain carries TRBV5-3 and TRBJ2-1, with 11 bases lining up with TRBD2. TRBV5-3 is an ORF for which the function is uncertain. With V trimmed by 0 bases and J by 7 bases, 3 bases remained unmatched. The CDR3 contains 15 residues. Here the CDR3 reads CARSLVAGGRNEQFF. CDR3 in DNA: TGTGCCAGAAGCTTGGTAGCGGGGGGGCGGAATGAGCAGTTCTTC.

The chain couples TRBV5-4 to TRBJ1-1; D is unresolved. The CDR3 runs 11 residues. From germline, CDR1 is SGHNT and CDR2 YYREEE (reference sequence). Trimming stripped 0 bases from V and 6 bases from J, with 3 bases between. CDR3 DNA: TGTGCCAGCAGCTTGGCTGCTGAAGCTTTCTTT. Protein: CASSLAAEAFF.

This rearrangement joins TRBV3-1 (or the pseudogene TRBV3-2) to TRBJ1-4; 8 nucleotides line up with TRBD1. V was pared by 5 bases and J by 8 bases, with 7 bases of the junction left unmatched. CDR3 length equals 14 residues. Per the germline V gene, CDR1 is LGHDT and CDR2 is YNNKEL (reference sequence). CDR3 residues: CASSSGQEGEKLFF. CDR3 in DNA: TGTGCCAGCAGCTCGGGACAGGAGGGCGAAAAACTGTTTTTT.

The chain links TRBV6-2 or TRBV6-3 to TRBJ1-6; D possibly corresponds to TRBD1 (6 bases). The V and J ends lost 2 bases and 7 bases respectively, with 15 bases between them. This CDR3 has 16 residues. Germline V gene lookup returns CDR1 MNHEY and CDR2 SVGEGT. CDR3 sequence: CASSYPRTEVNSPLHF. The CDR3 bases are TGTGCCAGCAGTTACCCCCGGACAGAAGTGAATTCACCCCTCCACTTT.

V and J are TRBV6-6 and TRBJ1-1; D may be TRBD1 (6 bases). The germline V and J ends were trimmed by 0 bases and 0 bases, with 8 bases remaining between them. Germline values: CDR1 MNHNY, CDR2 SVGAGI (reference sequence). This CDR3 contains 15 residues. The CDR3 region is CASSYSGGMNTEAFF. DNA of the CDR3: TGTGCCAGCAGTTACTCAGGGGGAATGAACACTGAAGCTTTCTTT.

The rearrangement links TRBV5-6 to TRBJ2-7; D is ambiguous. V was pared by 0 bases and J by 5 bases, with 9 bases between. Germline V lookup: CDR1 SGHDT, CDR2 YYEEEE. CDR3 length: 13 residues. The CDR3 spells CASSLALRNEQYF. For the CDR3, the DNA is TGTGCCAGCAGCTTGGCCCTACGAAACGAGCAGTACTTC.

This rearrangement joins TRBV28 to TRBJ2-7; 7 nucleotides line up with TRBD1. The ends lost 4 bases at V and 2 bases at J; junction bases unmatched: 11. Germline CDR1 reads MDHEN; CDR2 reads SYDVKM. CDR3 length: 16 residues. The CDR3 loop is CASSSTGTADTYEQYF. CDR3 coding DNA: TGTGCCAGCAGTTCGACCGGGACAGCAGATACCTACGAGCAGTACTTC.

J is TRBJ1-4 and V is TRBV3-1 (or the pseudogene TRBV3-2), with D maybe TRBD1 (6 bases). V was clipped by 2 bases and J by 5 bases, with 9 bases between them. Germline lookup yields CDR1 LGHDT and CDR2 YNNKEL (reference sequence). CDR3 length: 14 amino acids. CDR3 DNA sequence: TGTGCCAGCAGCCAATCACAGGGCAATGAAAAACTGTTTTTT. Residues: CASSQSQGNEKLFF.

V usage is TRBV27 and J usage is TRBJ1-5, with D possibly TRBD1 on 5 matching bases. From germline, CDR1 is MNHEY and CDR2 SMNVEV (reference sequence). V shed 2 bases and J shed 0 bases, with 8 bases lying between them. The CDR3 contains 15 residues. The CDR3, as DNA: TGTGCCAGCAGTTTAGGGGGGAATAGCAATCAGCCCCAGCATTTT. Its translation is CASSLGGNSNQPQHF.

This clone was detected a few times. The DNA of the CDR3 is TGCGCCAGCAGCCCGCCGCAGGAAGGCTATGGCTACACCTTC. This sequence encodes CASSPPQEGYGYTF. The chain combines TRBV5-1 with TRBJ1-2; D call uncertain. Trimming pared 4 bases from V and 4 bases from J, leaving 14 bases between. The germline gives CDR1 SGHRS, CDR2 YFSETQ. The CDR3 consists of 14 residues. Full variable domain (remainder filled in from reference TRBV5-1 and TRBJ1-2): KAGVTQTPRYLIKTRGQQVTLSCSPISGHRSVSWYQQTPGQGLQFLFEYFSETQRNKGNFPGRFSGRQFSNSRSEMNVSTLELGDSALYLCASSPPQEGYGYTFGSGTRLTVV.

The chain is built from TRBV9 and TRBJ2-2, with unresolved D. The CDR3 has 12 amino acids. Trimming removed 4 bases at V and 2 bases at J, with 3 bases between. From germline, CDR1 is SGDLS and CDR2 YYNGEE. CDR3 protein: CASSPNTGELFF. CDR3 DNA: TGTGCCAGCAGCCCTAACACCGGGGAGCTGTTTTTT.

The chain links TRBV7-9 to TRBJ2-3, with 7 bases that match TRBD1. The trim removed 10 bases at V and 0 bases at J, leaving 7 bases unmatched. Germline V gene data show CDR1 as SEHNR and CDR2 as FQNEAQ (reference sequence). CDR3 length equals 14 residues. The CDR3 reads CATPGTDSTDTQYF. DNA of the CDR3: TGTGCCACACCCGGGACAGATAGCACAGATACGCAGTATTTT.

The rearrangement uses TRBV14 and TRBJ1-2, with 12 bases lining up with TRBD1. Trimming took 4 bases from V and 10 from J; bases not matched to a gene: 16. This CDR3 spans 17 amino acids. Germline V lookup: CDR1 SGHDN, CDR2 FVKESK. CDR3 loop: CASSPVPDPGQGANYTF. As DNA, the CDR3 is TGTGCCAGCAGCCCTGTGCCAGATCCGGGACAGGGGGCCAACTACACCTTC.

This chain links TRBV5-1 with TRBJ2-5, with a tentative D call TRBD2 (6 bases). The CDR3 loop spans 15 amino acids. The germline V gene encodes CDR1 SGHRS and CDR2 YFSETQ. V lost 4 bases and J lost 0, with 13 bases in between. The CDR3 is CASSAGLLDQETQYF. The CDR3 DNA follows: TGCGCCAGCAGCGCGGGACTTTTGGACCAAGAGACCCAGTACTTC.

The chain employs TRBV5-5 and TRBJ1-5, with D possibly TRBD1 on 5 matching bases. The CDR3 totals 14 residues. The germline CDR1 and CDR2 sequences are SGHKS and YYEKEE (reference sequence). The V and J ends lost 4 bases and 2 bases respectively, with 10 bases between them. As DNA, the CDR3 is TGTGCCAGCAGCAAGGAGGGACGCAATCAGCCCCAGCATTTT. This sequence encodes CASSKEGRNQPQHF.

The V gene is TRBV6-2 or TRBV6-3, the J gene TRBJ1-3; D gene ambiguous. Trimming stripped 6 bases from V and 4 bases from J, with 7 bases between. In germline, CDR1 is MNHEY, CDR2 SVGEGT. The CDR3 runs 12 residues. The DNA for the CDR3 is TGTGCCAGCAGCTCACTGGGAAACACCATATATTTT. This gives the protein CASSSLGNTIYF.

This chain joins TRBV5-1 and TRBJ2-2; 13 bases are a match to TRBD2. This CDR3 has 15 residues. Trimming at V came to 4 bases and at J to 6 bases, leaving 3 bases not matched to a gene. Germline V gene data show CDR1 as SGHRS and CDR2 as YFSETQ. This CDR3 is CASSQTSGGAGELFF. The CDR3 DNA is TGCGCCAGCAGCCAAACTAGCGGGGGGGCCGGGGAGCTGTTTTTT.

The CDR3 coding sequence is TGTGCCAGCAGCCCCCAGGGGCAGGGGCTCGACGAGCAGTACTTC. It yields the protein CASSPQGQGLDEQYF. The chain links TRBV3-1 (or the pseudogene TRBV3-2) to TRBJ2-7; tentative D call: TRBD1 (6 bases). The V and J ends lost 4 bases and 5 bases respectively, with 18 bases between them. There are 15 residues in the CDR3. Germline V CDR1 and CDR2: LGHDT, YNNKEL (reference sequence).

The chain combines TRBV19 with TRBJ2-6, with D uncertain. The germline CDR1 and CDR2 sequences are LNHDA and SQIVND (reference sequence). V was trimmed by 7 bases and J by 0 bases, leaving 13 bases between them. The CDR3 is 16 residues long. This CDR3 is CASTAQVASGANVLTF. The CDR3 bases are TGTGCCAGTACCGCGCAGGTGGCCTCTGGGGCCAACGTCCTGACTTTC.

This chain links TRBV2 with TRBJ2-5, with D possibly matching TRBD1 (5 bases). V lost 7 bases, J lost 0 bases, and 18 bases lay in between. There are 16 residues in the CDR3. The germline gives CDR1 SNHLY, CDR2 FYNNEI. CDR3 amino acids: CASTRVGVGYQETQYF. CDR3 sequence (DNA): TGTGCCAGCACTCGGGTAGGGGTAGGATACCAAGAGACCCAGTACTTC.